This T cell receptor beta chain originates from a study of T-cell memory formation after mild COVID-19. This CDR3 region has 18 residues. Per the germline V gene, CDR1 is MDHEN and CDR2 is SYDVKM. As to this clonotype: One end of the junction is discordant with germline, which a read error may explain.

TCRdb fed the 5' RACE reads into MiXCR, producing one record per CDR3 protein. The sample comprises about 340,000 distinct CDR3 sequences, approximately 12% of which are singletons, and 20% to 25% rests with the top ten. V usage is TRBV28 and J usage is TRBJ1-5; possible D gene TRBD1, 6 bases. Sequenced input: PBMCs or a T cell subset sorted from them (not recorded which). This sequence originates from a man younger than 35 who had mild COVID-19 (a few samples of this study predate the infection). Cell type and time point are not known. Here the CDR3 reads CASSFRPEQGREGQPQNF. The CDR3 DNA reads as TGTGCCAGCAGTTTTAGGCCCGAACAGGGAAGAGAAGGACAGCCCCAGAATTTT.